This T cell receptor beta chain was sequenced during a study of blood T cell repertoires in COVID-19. About the research overall: The United States, Italy and Spain provided the acute and convalescent COVID-19 samples.

The protocol was immunoSEQ multiplex PCR, while the TCRdb copy is restricted to in-frame clones and leaves out a portion. The sample contains roughly 300,000 clones, approximately 90% of which appear only once. Trimming stripped 4 bases from V and 6 bases from J, with 10 bases between. Germline CDR1 is SGHTA and CDR2 is FQGNSA. This CDR3 region has 13 residues. The receptor was isolated from a woman aged 25 to 39 with COVID-19, enrolled during active disease. The V and J genes are TRBV7-2 and TRBJ1-5; possibly TRBD1 for D (5 bases). Sequenced input: peripheral blood. CDR3 sequence (DNA): TGTGCCAGCAGCTCGCAGGGCGGTCAGCCCCAGCATTTT. Its translation: CASSSQGGQPQHF.